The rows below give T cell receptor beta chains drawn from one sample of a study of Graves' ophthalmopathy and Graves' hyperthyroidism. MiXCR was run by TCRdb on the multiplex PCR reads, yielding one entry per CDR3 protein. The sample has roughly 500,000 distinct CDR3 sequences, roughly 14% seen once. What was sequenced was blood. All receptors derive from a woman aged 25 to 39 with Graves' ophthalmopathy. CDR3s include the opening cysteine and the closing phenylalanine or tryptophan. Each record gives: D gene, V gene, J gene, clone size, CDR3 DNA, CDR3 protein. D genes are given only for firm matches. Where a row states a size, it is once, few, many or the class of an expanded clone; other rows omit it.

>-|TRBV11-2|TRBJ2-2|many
TGTGCCAGCAGCTCCTTCGAGACCGCCGGGGAGCTGTTTTTT
CASSSFETAGELFF
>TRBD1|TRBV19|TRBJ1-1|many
TGTGCCAGTAGTATGGGCAGGGGGTGGACTGAAGCTTTCTTT
CASSMGRGWTEAFF
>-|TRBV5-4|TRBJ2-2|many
TGTGCCAGCAGCCGACCGGGCCTCGACACCGGGGAGCTGTTTTTT
CASSRPGLDTGELFF
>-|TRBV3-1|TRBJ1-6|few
TGTGCCAGCAGCCCGTCTTTTAGGACACCTGTGGGCTATAATTCACCCCTCCACTTT
CASSPSFRTPVGYNSPLHF
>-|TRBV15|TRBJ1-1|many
TGTGCCACCAGCCGAATGGGGACGTTGAACACTGAAGCTTTCTTT
CATSRMGTLNTEAFF
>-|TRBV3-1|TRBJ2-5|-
TGTGCCAGCAGCCAAGAGGCCCCCCGGGTACAAGAGACCCAGTACTTC
CASSQEAPRVQETQYF
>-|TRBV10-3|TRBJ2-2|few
TGTGCCATCAGTGAGCCGGGAGCCGAGACGAACACCGGGGAGCTGTTTTTT
CAISEPGAETNTGELFF
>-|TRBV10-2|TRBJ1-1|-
TGCGCCAGCAGTGGGCGGAAGAACACTGAAGCTTTCTTT
CASSGRKNTEAFF
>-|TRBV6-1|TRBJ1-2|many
TGTGCCAGCCACCAGCTCGGACGGAGGGTCGATGGCTACACCTTC
CASHQLGRRVDGYTF
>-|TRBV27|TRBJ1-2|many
TGTGCCAGCTCCCCCGGACACGAGTATGGCTACACCTTC
CASSPGHEYGYTF
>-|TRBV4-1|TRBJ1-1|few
TGCGCCAGCAGCCAAGATATGAGGGCTGAAGCTTTCTTT
CASSQDMRAEAFF
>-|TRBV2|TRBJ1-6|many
TGTGCCAGTGCCACGACAGTCATCAATTCACCCCTCCACTTT
CASATTVINSPLHF
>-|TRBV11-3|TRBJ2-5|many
TGTGCCAGCAGCTTAGGGCAAGGCGGTAAGACCCAGTACTTC
CASSLGQGGKTQYF
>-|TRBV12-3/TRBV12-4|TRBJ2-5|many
TGTGCCAGCAGTTTAAGGTCGGGGCGAGAGACCCAGTACTTC
CASSLRSGRETQYF
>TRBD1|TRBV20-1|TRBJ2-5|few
TGCAGTGCTAACAGGGGGCCCCAAGAGACCCAGTACTTC
CSANRGPQETQYF
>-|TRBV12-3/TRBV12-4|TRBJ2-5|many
TGTGCCAGCAAATCGTCAACGCAAGAGACCCAGTACTTC
CASKSSTQETQYF
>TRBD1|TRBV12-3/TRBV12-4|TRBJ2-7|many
TGTGCCAGCAGTTTAGGCGGGACAGGGCATCGCGAGCAGTACTTC
CASSLGGTGHREQYF
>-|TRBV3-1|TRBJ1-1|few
TGTGCCAGCAGCCAAGCGGACGCTGGGGAGAACACTGAAGCTTTCTTT
CASSQADAGENTEAFF
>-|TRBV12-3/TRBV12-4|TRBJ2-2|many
TGTGCCAGCAGTTTAAGACAGGGAGGTTCCGGGGAGCTGTTTTTT
CASSLRQGGSGELFF
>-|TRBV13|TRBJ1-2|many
TGTGCCAGCAGCTTGGGTGATAACTATGGCTACACCTTC
CASSLGDNYGYTF
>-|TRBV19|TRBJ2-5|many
TGTGCCAGTAGTGAGGCCAGGGGAGAGACCCAGTACTTC
CASSEARGETQYF
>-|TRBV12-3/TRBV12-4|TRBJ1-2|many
TGTGCCAGCAGTCATCGGACGGCTCCGGATGGCTACACCTTC
CASSHRTAPDGYTF
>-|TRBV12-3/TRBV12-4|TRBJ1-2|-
TGTGCCAGCAGTTTTATGGCAGTTCCTGGCTACACCTTC
CASSFMAVPGYTF